The rows below give T cell receptor beta chains drawn from one sample of a study of blood T cell dynamics during melanoma immunotherapy. Clones were sequenced by immunoSEQ multiplex PCR, and TCRdb holds only the in-frame ones, with some missing. The sample lists about 5,600 clones; more than 80% were seen once. Here the sequenced sample was blood, taken from a patient treated with checkpoint blockade. The receptors derive from a human donor with melanoma. Some clones in this sample may be carry-over from other donors' samples. Each CDR3 is given with its conserved first and last residue. The D gene is left open where the match is weak. Clone size, where shown, is once, few, many, or a class for clones that have expanded.

>TRBV28|.|TRBJ1-5|TRBD1
CASSTIGGGNQPQHF
TGTGCCAGCAGTACTATAGGGGGCGGGAATCAGCCCCAGCATTTT
>TRBV6-4|.|TRBJ2-5|.
CASSSPLLEGGETQYF
TGTGCCAGCAGTTCCCCCCTACTAGAGGGTGGAGAGACCCAGTACTTC
>TRBV7-8|few|TRBJ2-3|TRBD2
CASSPRTSADTQYF
TGTGCCAGCAGCCCCCGGACTAGCGCCGATACGCAGTATTTT
>TRBV7-9|.|TRBJ2-7|.
CASSAGAGLEQYF
TGTGCCAGCAGCGCGGGGGCTGGTCTCGAGCAGTACTTC
>TRBV9|.|TRBJ1-6|TRBD1
CASSVQDRVASPLHF
TGTGCCAGCAGCGTACAGGACAGGGTGGCTTCACCCCTCCACTTT
>TRBV11-2|.|TRBJ2-5|TRBD1
CASSWTGVGETQYF
TGTGCCAGCAGCTGGACAGGAGTCGGGGAGACCCAGTACTTC
>TRBV5-6|.|TRBJ1-2|.
CASSLVRGGDYGYTF
TGTGCCAGCAGCTTGGTTCGGGGAGGGGACTATGGCTACACCTTC
>TRBV11-2|.|TRBJ2-5|TRBD2
CASSLDPQRGVLETQYF
TGTGCCAGCAGCTTAGATCCCCAGCGGGGGGTCCTTGAGACCCAGTACTTC
>TRBV5-1|.|TRBJ2-5|.
CASSSTGGSVKETQYF
TGCGCCAGCAGCTCCACCGGAGGTAGCGTAAAAGAGACCCAGTACTTC
>TRBV5-1|.|TRBJ1-1|.
CASRPDMNTEAFF
TGCGCCAGCAGGCCGGACATGAACACTGAAGCTTTCTTT
>TRBV27|.|TRBJ1-5|TRBD1
CASRSAQGAFNQPQHF
TGTGCCAGCAGAAGTGCACAGGGGGCGTTCAATCAGCCCCAGCATTTT
>TRBV4-2|.|TRBJ2-1|.
CASSQETSWNEQFF
TGTGCCAGCAGCCAAGAAACTAGTTGGAATGAGCAGTTCTTC
>TRBV7-9|.|TRBJ1-6|.
CASSLGGAANSPLHF
TGTGCCAGCAGCTTAGGGGGGGCGGCGAATTCACCCCTCCACTTT
>TRBV7-2|.|TRBJ2-3|.
CASSSFGSTDTQYF
TGTGCCAGCAGCTCCTTCGGGAGCACAGATACGCAGTATTTT
>TRBV2|.|TRBJ2-5|TRBD2
CASSELGAGTSRKTQYF
TGTGCCAGCAGTGAACTGGGTGCCGGGACTAGCAGGAAGACCCAGTACTTC
>TRBV5-4|.|TRBJ2-7|.
CASSRGTANYEQYF
TGTGCCAGCAGTCGGGGGACGGCCAACTACGAGCAGTACTTC
>TRBV9|.|TRBJ1-3|.
CASSAVSGNTIYF
TGTGCCAGCAGCGCAGTCTCTGGAAACACCATATATTTT
>TRBV11-2|.|TRBJ2-4|TRBD2
CASSLGLAGGNMDIQYF
TGTGCCAGCAGCCTAGGACTAGCGGGGGGGAACATGGACATTCAGTACTTC
>TRBV29-1|.|TRBJ1-2|.
CSVEVDYGYTF
TGCAGCGTTGAGGTGGACTATGGCTACACCTTC
>TRBV19|.|TRBJ2-7|.
CASSILGREQYF
TGTGCCAGTAGTATTCTTGGGCGCGAGCAGTACTTC
>TRBV9|.|TRBJ2-5|TRBD1
CASSVTGAAETQYF
TGTGCCAGCAGCGTGACAGGGGCGGCGGAGACCCAGTACTTC
>TRBV7-6|few|TRBJ1-5|.
CASSLAGDQPQHF
TGTGCCAGCAGCTTGGCAGGGGATCAGCCCCAGCATTTT
>TRBV5-1|.|TRBJ1-6|.
CASSSDGTPNNSPLHF
TGCGCCAGCAGCTCGGATGGGACACCTAATAATTCACCCCTCCACTTT
>TRBV4-2|few|TRBJ1-1|.
CASSWERQLNTEAFF
TGTGCCAGCAGCTGGGAAAGACAGTTGAACACTGAAGCTTTCTTT
>TRBV6-1|.|TRBJ1-5|TRBD1
CASRAWTGVDQPQHF
TGTGCCAGCAGGGCCTGGACAGGGGTTGATCAGCCCCAGCATTTT
>TRBV7-6|.|TRBJ2-3|TRBD1
CASSLGQGITLADTQYF
TGTGCCAGCAGCTTAGGACAGGGAATTACATTGGCAGATACGCAGTATTTT
>TRBV4-1|.|TRBJ2-5|.
CASSQAGQGVLETQYF
TGCGCCAGCAGCCAGGCGGGGCAGGGAGTTTTGGAGACCCAGTACTTC
>TRBV27|.|TRBJ2-5|.
CARVGETGTQYF
TGTGCCAGAGTGGGGGAGACTGGGACCCAGTACTTC
>TRBV7-3|.|TRBJ2-3|.
CASSPGSTDTQYF
TGTGCCAGCAGTCCGGGGAGCACAGATACGCAGTATTTT
>TRBV6-1|.|TRBJ2-5|.
CASSEEGGFETQYF
TGTGCCAGCAGTGAAGAAGGGGGGTTTGAGACCCAGTACTTC
>TRBV11-3|.|TRBJ1-1|.
CASSLGPGTEAFF
TGTGCCAGCAGCTTAGGACCGGGAACTGAAGCTTTCTTT
>TRBV21-1|once|TRBJ2-4|.
CARGGARGNIQYF
TGTGCCAGAGGGGGGGCGCGGGGAAACATTCAGTACTTC
>TRBV2|.|TRBJ2-7|.
CASSDRSSYEQYF
TGTGCCAGCAGTGACAGGAGCTCCTACGAGCAGTACTTC
>TRBV6-6|.|TRBJ2-3|TRBD2
CASSYGLAGGSDTQYF
TGTGCCAGCAGTTACGGCCTAGCGGGGGGGTCGGATACGCAGTATTTT
>TRBV27|once|TRBJ1-1|.
CASSLSWGGEAFF
TGTGCCAGCAGTCTCTCGTGGGGAGGTGAAGCTTTCTTT
>TRBV11-2|.|TRBJ1-1|TRBD1
CASSLDLADRASAFF
TGTGCCAGCAGCTTAGATTTAGCGGACAGGGCGTCCGCTTTCTTT
>TRBV9|.|TRBJ2-7|TRBD2
CASSDAVAGDSYEQYF
TGTGCCAGCAGCGACGCCGTAGCGGGCGATTCCTACGAGCAGTACTTC
>TRBV18|.|TRBJ2-3|TRBD2
CASSPLYGLAGGRDTQYF
TGTGCCAGCTCACCGCTTTACGGACTAGCGGGAGGGCGAGATACGCAGTATTTT
>TRBV19|.|TRBJ1-5|.
CASSLAGDQPQHF
TGTGCCAGCAGCTTGGCAGGGGATCAGCCCCAGCATTTT
>TRBV10-3|once|TRBJ2-5|.
CAISESQDQETQYF
TGTGCCATCAGTGAGTCGCAGGACCAAGAGACCCAGTACTTC
>TRBV30|.|TRBJ1-6|.
CAWSTGGGESPLHF
TGTGCCTGGAGTACAGGAGGCGGTGAATCACCCCTCCACTTT
>TRBV5-1|.|TRBJ2-1|.
CASFAGGTFRNEQFF
TGCGCCAGCTTTGCAGGGGGGACATTCAGGAATGAGCAGTTCTTC
>TRBV7-9|.|TRBJ1-6|.
CASSLGESSYNSPLHF
TGTGCCAGCAGCTTAGGCGAAAGCTCCTATAATTCACCCCTCCACTTT
>TRBV2|.|TRBJ1-6|.
CASRGGAGGHRGSPLHF
TGTGCCAGCAGAGGAGGCGCGGGGGGACATCGAGGCTCACCCCTCCACTTT
>TRBV6-6|.|TRBJ2-5|.
CASSYSDRETQYF
TGTGCCAGCAGTTACTCGGACCGAGAGACCCAGTACTTC
>TRBV5-1|.|TRBJ2-7|.
CASSLEAGYEQYF
TGCGCCAGCAGCTTGGAGGCCGGCTACGAGCAGTACTTC
>TRBV10-2|.|TRBJ2-3|.
CASKTAEGTDTQYF
TGCGCCAGCAAGACGGCGGAGGGGACAGATACGCAGTATTTT
>TRBV10-3|.|TRBJ1-2|TRBD1
CATVPGQGAVSYGYTF
TGTGCCACTGTCCCGGGACAGGGGGCGGTGTCCTATGGCTACACCTTC
>TRBV5-1|.|TRBJ2-5|TRBD2
CASSLSIERESETQYF
TGCGCCAGCAGCTTGTCGATCGAGCGGGAGTCAGAGACCCAGTACTTC
>TRBV6-5|.|TRBJ1-2|TRBD1
CASSAGTGTYGYTF
TGCGCCAGCAGCGCCGGGACAGGGACATATGGCTACACCTTC
>TRBV6-5|.|TRBJ2-7|.
CASSYSVVGNHEQYF
TGTGCCAGCAGTTACTCCGTGGTGGGGAACCACGAGCAGTACTTC
>TRBV5-1|.|TRBJ2-3|TRBD1
CASSLAQGAIDTQYF
TGCGCCAGCAGCTTGGCACAGGGGGCTATAGATACGCAGTATTTT
>TRBV29-1|.|TRBJ2-6|.
CSAGGGGYGANVLTF
TGCAGCGCTGGAGGCGGGGGCTACGGGGCCAACGTCCTGACTTTC
>TRBV27|.|TRBJ2-7|.
CASSLRDRATVPYEQYF
TGTGCCAGCAGTTTACGGGACCGGGCGACAGTCCCTTACGAGCAGTACTTC
>TRBV19|.|TRBJ2-1|.
CASSAQIGAVHEQFF
TGTGCCAGTAGTGCACAGATCGGGGCGGTCCATGAGCAGTTCTTC
>TRBV5-8|.|TRBJ1-1|.
CASRDSYPNTEAFF
TGTGCCAGCCGTGACAGTTACCCGAACACTGAAGCTTTCTTT